This T cell receptor beta chain appears in the sequencing data of a study of T cells in localized non-small cell lung cancer. The data were produced by immunoSEQ multiplex PCR, yet TCRdb's version contains in-frame clones alone and is incomplete. Altogether about 1,700 clones are present, around a third being singletons, with the ten largest covering 7% to 9%. The receptor's source is a female donor older than 55 with stage II squamous cell lung carcinoma. The starting material was normal lung tissue next to the tumor, obtained before any cancer treatment.

The CDR3 sequence: CAWSPGGYNEQFF. CDR3 bases: TGTGCCTGGAGTCCAGGGGGCTACAATGAGCAGTTCTTC. V usage is TRBV30 and J usage is TRBJ2-1, with 7 bases fitting TRBD1. V lost 2 bases to trimming and J lost 3 bases; unmatched junction nucleotides: 1. This CDR3 region has 13 residues. Germline CDR1 is GTSNPN and CDR2 is SVGIG (reference sequence).